These 16 T cell receptor beta chains originate from one sample sequenced in a study of blood T cell repertoires in COVID-19. Sequenced by immunoSEQ multiplex PCR; TCRdb stores in-frame clones only, minus some. The sample lists about 95,000 clones; roughly 90% were seen once. The sequenced material came from peripheral blood. These receptors originate from a man between 60 and 75 years old with COVID-19, enrolled during active disease.

The gene calls are TRBV30 and TRBJ2-2, with TRBD1 matching over 7 bases. V was pared by 5 bases and J by 1 base, with 4 bases of the junction left unmatched. This CDR3 contains 14 residues. The germline V gene has CDR1 GTSNPN and CDR2 SVGIG (reference sequence). The CDR3 loop reads CAWGQDMNTGELFF. Here the CDR3 DNA reads TGTGCCTGGGGACAGGATATGAACACCGGGGAGCTGTTTTTT.

The chain carries TRBV6-2 or TRBV6-3 and TRBJ1-5, with 8 bases lining up with TRBD1. V was pared by 0 bases and J by 0 bases, with 4 bases of the junction left unmatched. The CDR3 is 17 residues long. In germline, CDR1 is MNHEY, CDR2 SVGEGT. CDR3 in DNA: TGTGCCAGCAGTTACTCGGACAGGGATTATAGCAATCAGCCCCAGCATTTT. It is translated as CASSYSDRDYSNQPQHF.

V and J are TRBV5-1 and TRBJ1-2; TRBD1 might be the D (6 bases). The V end lost 4 bases, the J end lost 8 bases, and 21 bases lay between the germline ends. The length of the CDR3 is 15 residues. The germline gives CDR1 SGHRS, CDR2 YFSETQ. The CDR3 bases are TGCGCCAGCAGCACCACTCTAACGGGGGGACACGGCTACACCTTC. The encoded protein is CASSTTLTGGHGYTF.

The rearrangement links TRBV6-4 to TRBJ2-1; the D is unclear. CDR1 is MRHNA and CDR2 is SNTAGT in the germline V gene. V dropped 6 bases and J dropped 2 bases, with 11 bases sitting between them. The CDR3 runs 14 residues. The CDR3: CASREAPTYNEQFF. DNA for the CDR3: TGTGCCAGCAGAGAAGCGCCGACCTACAATGAGCAGTTCTTC.

The gene calls are TRBV3-1 (or the pseudogene TRBV3-2) and TRBJ1-5; D is perhaps TRBD1 (5 bases). Trimming took off 4 bases at V and 1 base at J, with 8 bases between the two ends. The germline V gene has CDR1 LGHDT and CDR2 YNNKEL (reference sequence). This CDR3 has 14 amino acids. The CDR3, as DNA: TGTGCCAGCAGCCTGGACACCAGCAATCAGCCCCAGCATTTT. Its translation is CASSLDTSNQPQHF.

This clone was seen a handful of times. The rearrangement uses TRBV18 and TRBJ1-5; no reliable D call. This CDR3 region has 15 residues. Looked up from germline, CDR1 is KGHSH and CDR2 is LQKENI. With 2 bases removed from V and 3 bases from J, the gap between germline ends came to 11 bases. The CDR3 reads CASSPNQADNQPQHF. CDR3 sequence (DNA): TGTGCCAGCTCACCAAACCAGGCAGACAATCAGCCCCAGCATTTT.

The chain links TRBV6-5 to TRBJ2-5, with 8 positions matching TRBD2. The CDR3 has 13 residues. With V trimmed by 6 bases and J by 3 bases, 3 bases remained unmatched. Germline values: CDR1 MNHEY, CDR2 SVGAGI. The CDR3, as DNA: TGTGCCAGCAGACAGGGACTAGAAGAGACCCAGTACTTC. Translated, it gives CASRQGLEETQYF.

This clone was seen a single time. The rearrangement links TRBV5-5 to TRBJ2-7; TRBD1 agrees at 11 bases. The CDR3 loop spans 15 amino acids. Germline V gives CDR1 SGHKS, CDR2 YYEKEE (reference sequence). J lost 7 bases, V lost 2 bases, and 8 bases had no gene match. CDR3: CASSFIGQGAREQYF. The CDR3 DNA reads as TGTGCCAGCAGCTTTATTGGACAGGGGGCGCGGGAGCAGTACTTC.

The chain employs TRBV12-3 or TRBV12-4 and TRBJ2-7; D perhaps matches TRBD2 (5 bases). This CDR3 has 13 residues. V dropped 4 bases and J dropped 5 bases, with 12 bases sitting between them. CDR3 DNA sequence: TGTGCCAGCAGTTCCCCCGCCGGGAACGAGCAGTACTTC. Encoded protein: CASSSPAGNEQYF.

This chain joins TRBV19 and TRBJ2-6; D remains unclear. The CDR3 covers 15 residues. Trimming removed 6 bases at V and 0 bases at J, with 9 bases between. Germline V gene data show CDR1 as LNHDA and CDR2 as SQIVND (reference sequence). The CDR3: CASSPYSSGANVLTF. CDR3 in DNA: TGTGCCAGTAGCCCTTACAGCTCTGGGGCCAACGTCCTGACTTTC.

V is TRBV5-1 and J is TRBJ1-1; 7 nucleotides line up with TRBD1. The CDR3 consists of 17 residues. CDR1 SGHRS and CDR2 YFSETQ come from the germline V gene. With V trimmed by 0 bases and J by 1 base, 9 bases remained unmatched. The CDR3 sequence is CASSLGQGHVGNTEAFF. The CDR3 DNA follows: TGCGCCAGCAGCTTGGGACAGGGTCATGTAGGGAACACTGAAGCTTTCTTT.

The chain is built from TRBV5-6 and TRBJ1-2, with 9 positions matching TRBD1. V was clipped by 5 bases and J by 6 bases; unmatched bases: 11. CDR3 length: 15 residues. Germline CDR1 is SGHDT and CDR2 is YYEEEE. The CDR3: CASSAGTGRGNGYTF. The CDR3, as DNA: TGTGCCAGCAGTGCCGGGACAGGGCGCGGTAATGGCTACACCTTC.

The rearrangement joins TRBV6-5 to TRBJ1-1; 9 nucleotides line up with TRBD1. There are 15 residues in the CDR3. The V segment lost 4 bases and the J segment 4 bases; nucleotides outside the gene matches: 7. Germline CDR1 reads MNHEY; CDR2 reads SVGAGI. The CDR3 reads CASSSWTGQGTEAFF. CDR3 DNA sequence: TGTGCCAGCAGTTCCTGGACGGGACAGGGCACTGAAGCTTTCTTT.

The rearrangement uses TRBV6-5 and TRBJ1-1; D gene unclear. This CDR3 is 13 amino acids long. Germline-derived CDR1 and CDR2 are MNHEY and SVGAGI. V was cut by 1 base and J by 0 bases, with 3 bases left in between. The CDR3 sequence: CASSYYMNTEAFF. The CDR3 coding sequence is TGTGCCAGCAGTTACTACATGAACACTGAAGCTTTCTTT.

The CDR3 nucleotides read TGCGCCAGCAGAAAAACAGGGGCCCAATCGCCGGGTACGCAGTATTTT. Protein: CASRKTGAQSPGTQYF. This rearrangement joins TRBV5-1 to TRBJ2-3; TRBD1 aligns across 7 bases. V was clipped by 5 bases and J by 8 bases; unmatched bases: 17. The V gene's germline CDR1 is SGHRS and CDR2 YFSETQ. The CDR3 has 16 amino acids.

The V and J genes are TRBV5-6 and TRBJ1-3, with D unclear. Germline CDR1 and CDR2: SGHDT and YYEEEE. Trimming took 2 bases from V and 3 from J, leaving 9 bases between them. The length of the CDR3 is 14 residues. The CDR3 here is CASSFTAGGNTIYF. The CDR3 coding sequence is TGTGCCAGCAGCTTCACGGCAGGTGGAAACACCATATATTTT. The whole variable domain, remainder taken from reference TRBV5-6 and TRBJ1-3, is DAGVTQSPTHLIKTRGQQVTLRCSPKSGHDTVSWYQQALGQGPQFIFQYYEEEERQRGNFPDRFSGHQFPNYSSELNVNALLLGDSALYLCASSFTAGGNTIYFGEGSWLTVV.